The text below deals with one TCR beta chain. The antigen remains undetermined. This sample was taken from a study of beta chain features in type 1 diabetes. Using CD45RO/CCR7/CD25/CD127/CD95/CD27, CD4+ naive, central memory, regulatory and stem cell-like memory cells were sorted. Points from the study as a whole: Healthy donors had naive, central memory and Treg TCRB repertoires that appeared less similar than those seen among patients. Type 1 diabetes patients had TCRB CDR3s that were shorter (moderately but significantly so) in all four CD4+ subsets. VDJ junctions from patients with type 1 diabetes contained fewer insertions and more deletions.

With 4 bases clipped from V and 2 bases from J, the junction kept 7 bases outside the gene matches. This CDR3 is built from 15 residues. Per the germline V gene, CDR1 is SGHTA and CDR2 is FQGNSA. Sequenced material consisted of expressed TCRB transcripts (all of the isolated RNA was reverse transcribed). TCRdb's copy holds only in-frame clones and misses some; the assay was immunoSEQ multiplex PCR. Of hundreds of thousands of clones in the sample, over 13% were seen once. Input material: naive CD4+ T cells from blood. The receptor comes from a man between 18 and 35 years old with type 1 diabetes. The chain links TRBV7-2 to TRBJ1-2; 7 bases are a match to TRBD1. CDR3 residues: CASSSPATGNYGYTF. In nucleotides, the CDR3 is TGTGCCAGCAGCTCCCCAGCGACAGGGAACTATGGCTACACCTTC.